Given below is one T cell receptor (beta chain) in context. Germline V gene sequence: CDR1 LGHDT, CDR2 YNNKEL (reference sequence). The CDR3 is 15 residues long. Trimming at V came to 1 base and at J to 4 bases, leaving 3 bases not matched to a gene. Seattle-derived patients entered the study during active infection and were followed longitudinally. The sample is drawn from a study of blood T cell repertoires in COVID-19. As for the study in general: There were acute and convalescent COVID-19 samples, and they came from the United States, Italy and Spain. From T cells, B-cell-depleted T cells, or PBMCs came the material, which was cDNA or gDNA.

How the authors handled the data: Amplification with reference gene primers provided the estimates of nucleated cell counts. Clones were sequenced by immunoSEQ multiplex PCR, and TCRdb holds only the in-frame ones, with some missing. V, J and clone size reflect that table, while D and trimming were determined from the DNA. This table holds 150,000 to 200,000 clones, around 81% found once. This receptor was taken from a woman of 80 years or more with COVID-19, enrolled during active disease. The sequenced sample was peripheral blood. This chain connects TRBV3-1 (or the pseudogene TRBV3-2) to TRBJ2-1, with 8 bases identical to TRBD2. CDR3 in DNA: TGTGCCAGCAGCCAAGCGACTAGCGCATACAATGAGCAGTTCTTC. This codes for CASSQATSAYNEQFF.